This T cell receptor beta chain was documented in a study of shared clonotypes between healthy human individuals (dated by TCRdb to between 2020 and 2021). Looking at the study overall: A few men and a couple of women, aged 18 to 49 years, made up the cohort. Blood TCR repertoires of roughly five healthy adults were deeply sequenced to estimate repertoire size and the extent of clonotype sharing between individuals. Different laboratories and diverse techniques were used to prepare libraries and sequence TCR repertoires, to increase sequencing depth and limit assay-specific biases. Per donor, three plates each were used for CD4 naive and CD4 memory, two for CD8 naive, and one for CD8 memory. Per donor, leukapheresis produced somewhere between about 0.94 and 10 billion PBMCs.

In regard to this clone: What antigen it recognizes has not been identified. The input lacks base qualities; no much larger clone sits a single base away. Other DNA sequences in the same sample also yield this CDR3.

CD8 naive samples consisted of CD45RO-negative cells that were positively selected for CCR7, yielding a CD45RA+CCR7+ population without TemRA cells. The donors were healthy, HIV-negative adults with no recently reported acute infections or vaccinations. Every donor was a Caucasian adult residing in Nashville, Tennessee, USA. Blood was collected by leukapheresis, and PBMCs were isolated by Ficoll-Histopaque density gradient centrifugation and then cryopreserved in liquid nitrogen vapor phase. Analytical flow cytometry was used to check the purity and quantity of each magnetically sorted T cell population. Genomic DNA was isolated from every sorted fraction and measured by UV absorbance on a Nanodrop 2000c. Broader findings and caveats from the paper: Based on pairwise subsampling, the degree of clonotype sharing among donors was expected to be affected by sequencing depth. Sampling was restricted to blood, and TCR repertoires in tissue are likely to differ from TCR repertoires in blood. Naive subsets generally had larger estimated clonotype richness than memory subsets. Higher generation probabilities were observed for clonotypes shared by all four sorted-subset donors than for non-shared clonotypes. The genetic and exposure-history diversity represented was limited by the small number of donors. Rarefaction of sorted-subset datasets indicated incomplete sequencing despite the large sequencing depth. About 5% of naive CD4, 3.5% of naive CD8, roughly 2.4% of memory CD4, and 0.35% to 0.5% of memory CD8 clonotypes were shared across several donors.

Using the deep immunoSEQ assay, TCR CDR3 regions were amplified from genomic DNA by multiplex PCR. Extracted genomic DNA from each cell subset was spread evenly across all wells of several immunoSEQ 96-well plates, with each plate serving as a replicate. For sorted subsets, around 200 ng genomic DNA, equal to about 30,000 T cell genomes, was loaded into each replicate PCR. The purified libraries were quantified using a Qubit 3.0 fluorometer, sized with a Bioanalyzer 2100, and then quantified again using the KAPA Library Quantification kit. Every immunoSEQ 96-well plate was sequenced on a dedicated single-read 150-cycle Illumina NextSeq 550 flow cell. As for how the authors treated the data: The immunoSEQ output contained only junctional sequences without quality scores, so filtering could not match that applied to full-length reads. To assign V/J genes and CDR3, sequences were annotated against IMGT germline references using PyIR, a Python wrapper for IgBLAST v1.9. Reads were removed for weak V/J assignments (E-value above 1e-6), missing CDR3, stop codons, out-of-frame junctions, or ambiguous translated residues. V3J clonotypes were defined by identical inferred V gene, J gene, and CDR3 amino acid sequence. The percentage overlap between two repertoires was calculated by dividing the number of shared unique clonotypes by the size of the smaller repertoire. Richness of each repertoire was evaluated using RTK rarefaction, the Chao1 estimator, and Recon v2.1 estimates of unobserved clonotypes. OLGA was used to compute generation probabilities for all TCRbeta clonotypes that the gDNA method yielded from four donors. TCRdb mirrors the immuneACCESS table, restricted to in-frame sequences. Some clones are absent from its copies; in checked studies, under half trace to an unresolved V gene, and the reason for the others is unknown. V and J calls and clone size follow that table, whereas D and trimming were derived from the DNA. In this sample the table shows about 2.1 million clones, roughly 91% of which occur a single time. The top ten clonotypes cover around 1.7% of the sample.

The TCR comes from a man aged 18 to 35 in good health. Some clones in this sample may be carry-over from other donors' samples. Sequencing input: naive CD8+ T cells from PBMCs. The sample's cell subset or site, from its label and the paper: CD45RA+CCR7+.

The CDR3 sequence is CASSYSAGENTGELFF. The nucleotide sequence is TGTGCCAGCAGTTACTCGGCAGGGGAGAACACCGGGGAGCTGTTTTTT. The chain links TRBV6-5 with TRBJ2-2; TRBD1 could be the D gene, as 6 bases match. The germline V gene specifies MNHEY as CDR1 and SVGAGI as CDR2. From the cysteine through the phenylalanine, the CDR3 covers 16 amino acids. Of the read, only the CDR3 DNA is kept; its 48 bases are in frame from base 1. Between the V and J ends, shortened by 0 bases and 1 base respectively, the junction contains 9 bases.